This record concerns one TCR beta chain sequence. These data originate in a study of blood T cell repertoires in COVID-19. Using immunoSEQ multiplex PCR, the repertoire was profiled, and TCRdb retains in-frame clones only, with some absent. The profile covers roughly 300,000 clones, with about 92% appearing a single time and roughly 20% taken by the ten largest. The CDR3 is 11 amino acids. The V end was cut by 4 bases, the J end by 8 bases, with 5 bases between. Source material: PBMCs or T cells enriched from blood (not recorded which). This chain joins TRBV12-3 or TRBV12-4 and TRBJ2-2; D gene uncertain. This clonotype was obtained from a woman younger than 45 who had recovered from COVID-19. The CDR3 DNA sequence: TGTGCCAGCAGTTCGTATGGGGAGCTGTTTTTT. Its protein product is CASSSYGELFF.